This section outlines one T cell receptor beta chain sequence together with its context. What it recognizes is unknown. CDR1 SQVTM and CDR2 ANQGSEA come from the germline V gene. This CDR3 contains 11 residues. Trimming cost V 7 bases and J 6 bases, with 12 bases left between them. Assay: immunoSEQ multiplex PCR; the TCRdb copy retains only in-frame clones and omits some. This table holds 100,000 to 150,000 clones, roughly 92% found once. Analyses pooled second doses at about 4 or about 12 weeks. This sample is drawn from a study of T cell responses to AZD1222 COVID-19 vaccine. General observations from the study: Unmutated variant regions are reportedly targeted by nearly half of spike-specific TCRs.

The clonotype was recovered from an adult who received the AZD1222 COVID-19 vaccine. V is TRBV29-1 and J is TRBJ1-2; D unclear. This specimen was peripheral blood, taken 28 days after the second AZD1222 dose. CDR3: CSAPVAHGYTF. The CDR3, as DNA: TGCAGCGCCCCGGTCGCCCATGGCTACACCTTC.